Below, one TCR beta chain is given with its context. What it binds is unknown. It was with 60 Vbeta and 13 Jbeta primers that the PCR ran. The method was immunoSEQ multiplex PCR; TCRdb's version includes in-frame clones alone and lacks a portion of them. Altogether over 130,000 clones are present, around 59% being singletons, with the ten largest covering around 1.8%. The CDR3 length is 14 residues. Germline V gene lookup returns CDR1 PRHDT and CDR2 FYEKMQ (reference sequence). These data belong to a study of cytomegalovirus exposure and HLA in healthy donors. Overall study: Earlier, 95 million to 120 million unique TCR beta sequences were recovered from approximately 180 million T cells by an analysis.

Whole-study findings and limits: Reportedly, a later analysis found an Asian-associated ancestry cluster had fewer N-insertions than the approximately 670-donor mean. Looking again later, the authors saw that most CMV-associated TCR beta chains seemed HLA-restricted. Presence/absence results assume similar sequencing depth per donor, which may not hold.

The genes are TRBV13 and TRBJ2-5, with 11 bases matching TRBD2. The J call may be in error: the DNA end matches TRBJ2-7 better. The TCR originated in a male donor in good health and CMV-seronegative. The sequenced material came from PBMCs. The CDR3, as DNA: TGTGCCAGCAGCAGTAGCGGGGGGGCCGACGAGCAGTACTTC. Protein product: CASSSSGGADEQYF.